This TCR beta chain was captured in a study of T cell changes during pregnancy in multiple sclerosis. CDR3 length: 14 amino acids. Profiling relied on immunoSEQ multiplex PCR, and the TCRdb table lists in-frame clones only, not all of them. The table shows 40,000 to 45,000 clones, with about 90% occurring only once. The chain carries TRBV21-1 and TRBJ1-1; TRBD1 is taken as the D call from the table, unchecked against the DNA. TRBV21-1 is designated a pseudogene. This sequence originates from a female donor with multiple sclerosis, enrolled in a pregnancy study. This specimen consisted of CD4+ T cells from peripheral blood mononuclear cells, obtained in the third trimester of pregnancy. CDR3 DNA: TGTGCCAGCAGCAAACGGCAGGGGGCAGCTGAAGCTTTCTTT. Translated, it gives CASSKRQGAAEAFF.